A selection of T cell receptor beta chains follows, all from one sample in a study of identical twins. TCRdb re-called the 5' RACE reads with MiXCR, one entry per CDR3 protein. The sample lists around 500,000 distinct CDR3 sequences; 14% were seen once. The same sample was also studied in work on yellow fever vaccine responses in identical twins.

Specimen: CD4+ T cells sorted from blood. The receptors were gathered from a woman under 30 in good health. CDR3s include the opening cysteine and the closing phenylalanine or tryptophan. D genes are given only for firm matches. Rows may omit the clone size; those that give it use once, few, many or a size class.

size: -
D: -
V: TRBV4-1
J: TRBJ2-1
CDR3: CASSQRASSSYNEQFF
DNA: TGCGCCAGCAGCCAGAGGGCATCGAGCTCCTACAATGAGCAGTTCTTC

size: -
D: -
V: TRBV20-1
J: TRBJ1-5
CDR3: CSVGRNSNQPQHF
DNA: TGCAGTGTAGGACGGAATAGCAATCAGCCCCAGCATTTT

size: once
D: TRBD2
V: TRBV12-3/TRBV12-4
J: TRBJ2-5
CDR3: CASSHASGGWETQYF
DNA: TGTGCCAGCAGCCACGCTAGCGGGGGATGGGAGACCCAGTACTTC

size: few
D: -
V: TRBV3-1
J: TRBJ2-6
CDR3: CASSQYEGSALSGANVLTF
DNA: TGTGCCAGCAGCCAGTACGAAGGGTCAGCCCTCTCTGGGGCCAACGTCCTGACTTTC

size: -
D: -
V: TRBV11-2
J: TRBJ2-1
CDR3: CASSPITGSRYNEQFF
DNA: TGTGCCAGCAGCCCGATCACAGGGTCTAGATACAATGAGCAGTTCTTC

size: many
D: TRBD1
V: TRBV29-1
J: TRBJ2-5
CDR3: CSVADRQGTQYF
DNA: TGCAGCGTCGCGGACAGGCAGGGGACCCAGTACTTC

size: few
D: -
V: TRBV5-4
J: TRBJ2-4
CDR3: CASSLGAQLGVVIQYF
DNA: TGTGCCAGCAGCTTGGGGGCCCAGCTAGGGGTAGTCATTCAGTACTTC

size: few
D: TRBD1
V: TRBV5-1
J: TRBJ2-3
CDR3: CATQIWGDRGEDTQYF
DNA: TGCGCCACCCAAATTTGGGGGGACAGGGGTGAAGATACGCAGTATTTT

size: -
D: -
V: TRBV7-6
J: TRBJ2-3
CDR3: CASSLGGGVSTDTQYF
DNA: TGTGCCAGCAGCCTAGGGGGGGGCGTGAGCACAGATACGCAGTATTTT

size: few
D: -
V: TRBV9
J: TRBJ2-3
CDR3: CASSVDLGADTQYF
DNA: TGTGCCAGCAGCGTAGATCTGGGTGCAGATACGCAGTATTTT

size: -
D: -
V: TRBV7-9
J: TRBJ1-1
CDR3: CASSLAEGMNTEAFF
DNA: TGTGCCAGCAGCTTAGCGGAGGGGATGAACACTGAAGCTTTCTTT

size: -
D: TRBD1
V: TRBV20-1
J: TRBJ2-5
CDR3: CSARFATGGRETQYF
DNA: TGCAGTGCTAGATTTGCGACAGGGGGCCGGGAGACCCAGTACTTC

size: -
D: TRBD1
V: TRBV6-1
J: TRBJ2-2
CDR3: CASSKWTGGRTGELFF
DNA: TGTGCCAGCAGTAAATGGACAGGGGGCCGAACCGGGGAGCTGTTTTTT

size: -
D: -
V: TRBV9
J: TRBJ2-7
CDR3: CASSVGVTMGEQYF
DNA: TGTGCCAGCAGCGTAGGGGTTACCATGGGGGAGCAGTACTTC

size: few
D: TRBD2
V: TRBV20-1
J: TRBJ2-1
CDR3: CSASSGGASYNEQFF
DNA: TGCAGTGCTAGTAGCGGGGGGGCCTCCTACAATGAGCAGTTCTTC

size: few
D: TRBD1
V: TRBV11-3
J: TRBJ2-1
CDR3: CASSPSQTGPYNEQFF
DNA: TGTGCCAGCAGCCCCTCCCAGACAGGGCCCTACAATGAGCAGTTCTTC

size: few
D: -
V: TRBV7-2
J: TRBJ2-1
CDR3: CASSLDRGAYNEQFF
DNA: TGTGCCAGCAGCTTAGACCGGGGCGCCTACAATGAGCAGTTCTTC

size: -
D: TRBD2
V: TRBV2
J: TRBJ2-3
CDR3: CASRRLAGGLTDTQYF
DNA: TGTGCCAGCAGGCGACTAGCGGGAGGTCTAACAGATACGCAGTATTTT

size: -
D: TRBD1
V: TRBV7-2
J: TRBJ2-7
CDR3: CASSLGDRAPYEQYF
DNA: TGTGCCAGCAGCTTAGGAGACAGGGCCCCCTACGAGCAGTACTTC

size: few
D: TRBD1
V: TRBV7-2
J: TRBJ2-7
CDR3: CASSPSGTGREQYF
DNA: TGTGCCAGCAGTCCGAGCGGGACAGGGAGAGAGCAGTACTTC

size: few
D: TRBD1
V: TRBV24-1
J: TRBJ2-1
CDR3: CATSDPGQSAYNEQFF
DNA: TGTGCCACCAGTGATCCGGGACAGAGCGCCTACAATGAGCAGTTCTTC

size: -
D: TRBD1
V: TRBV28
J: TRBJ2-7
CDR3: CASSLRAVGDRIYEQYF
DNA: TGTGCCAGCAGTTTAAGAGCGGTGGGGGACAGGATCTACGAGCAGTACTTC

size: -
D: -
V: TRBV18
J: TRBJ1-4
CDR3: CASSPLGATNGKLFF
DNA: TGTGCCAGCTCACCGCTGGGGGCAACTAATGGAAAACTGTTTTTT

size: few
D: TRBD1
V: TRBV11-2
J: TRBJ2-1
CDR3: CASSMGQAYNEQFF
DNA: TGTGCCAGCAGTATGGGACAGGCTTACAATGAGCAGTTCTTC

size: -
D: TRBD1
V: TRBV4-3
J: TRBJ1-2
CDR3: CASSPTPTGANYGYTF
DNA: TGCGCCAGCAGCCCCACCCCAACAGGGGCGAACTATGGCTACACCTTC

size: few
D: -
V: TRBV7-2
J: TRBJ2-2
CDR3: CASSLGQAGSTGELFF
DNA: TGTGCCAGCAGCTTAGGACAGGCCGGTAGCACCGGGGAGCTGTTTTTT

size: few
D: -
V: TRBV10-2
J: TRBJ2-7
CDR3: CASVPSSGPYEQYF
DNA: TGCGCCAGCGTCCCTAGCTCCGGCCCCTACGAGCAGTACTTC

size: -
D: -
V: TRBV7-9
J: TRBJ2-1
CDR3: CASSFRDNYNEQFF
DNA: TGTGCCAGCAGCTTCCGGGACAACTACAATGAGCAGTTCTTC